The 29 T cell receptor beta chains presented below share a single source sample, sequenced in a study of shared T cell receptors in the human thymus. Sequenced by immunoSEQ multiplex PCR; TCRdb stores in-frame clones only, minus some. The table records 550,000 to 800,000 clones, 80% to 90% of them present only once. These sequences were also reported in another study, on human thymus T cells.

Sequencing input: thymocytes. The origin of the receptors is a girl under three years old with a congenital heart defect.

The chain uses TRBV5-1 and TRBJ2-1, with D possibly TRBD2 on 5 matching bases. The CDR3 totals 14 residues. CDR1 is SGHRS, CDR2 YFSETQ, per germline. V shed 5 bases and J shed 6 bases, with 15 bases lying between them. The CDR3: CASRVEGSVNEQFF. As DNA, the CDR3 is TGCGCCAGCAGGGTTGAAGGGAGTGTCAATGAGCAGTTCTTC.

The genes are TRBV5-4 and TRBJ2-7, with D possibly being TRBD2 (7 bases). Germline V gene sequence: CDR1 SGHNT, CDR2 YYREEE (reference sequence). The V end was cut by 4 bases, the J end by 5 bases, with 16 bases between. CDR3 length equals 14 residues. The CDR3 sequence is CASSPQGGENEQYF. DNA of the CDR3: TGTGCCAGCAGCCCACAGGGAGGGGAGAACGAGCAGTACTTC. Together with reference TRBV5-4 and TRBJ2-7, the CDR3 gives the full variable domain: ETGVTQSPTHLIKTRGQQVTLRCSSQSGHNTVSWYQQALGQGPQFIFQYYREEENGRGNFPPRFSGLQFPNYSSELNVNALELDDSALYLCASSPQGGENEQYFGPGTRLTVT.

The chain recombines TRBV19 with TRBJ1-5; D is undetermined. The CDR3 loop spans 14 amino acids. CDR1 LNHDA and CDR2 SQIVND come from the germline V gene (reference sequence). Trimming shortened V by 3 bases and J by 4 bases, and 10 bases separated the two germline ends. The CDR3 loop is CASSIAGRNQPQHF. CDR3 DNA sequence: TGTGCCAGTAGTATTGCTGGGAGGAATCAGCCCCAGCATTTT.

The chain links TRBV5-1 to TRBJ1-6; D unresolved. V dropped 4 bases and J dropped 5 bases, with 10 bases sitting between them. Looked up from germline, CDR1 is SGHRS and CDR2 is YFSETQ. The CDR3 is 14 residues long. The CDR3 here is CASSQQLNNSPLHF. The CDR3 coding sequence is TGCGCCAGCAGCCAACAGCTCAATAATTCACCCCTCCACTTT.

This clone has a handful of counts. V and J are TRBV6-1 and TRBJ2-4; TRBD2 might be the D (5 bases). Trimming stripped 3 bases from V and 0 bases from J, with 21 bases between. Germline CDR1 MNHNS, CDR2 SASEGT. The CDR3 has 19 residues. CDR3 DNA sequence: TGTGCCAGCAGTGATCGGGGTCGGTTGGCCCGGTTAGCCAAAAACATTCAGTACTTC. Translation gives CASSDRGRLARLAKNIQYF.

The chain is built from TRBV29-1 and TRBJ2-5; 7 positions agree with TRBD2. Per the germline V gene, CDR1 is SQVTM and CDR2 is ANQGSEA. The CDR3 has 14 residues. The J segment lost 3 bases and the V segment lost 4 bases, leaving 8 bases of the junction unmatched. The CDR3 loop is CSVGGRGWEETQYF. The CDR3, as DNA: TGCAGCGTTGGGGGGAGGGGTTGGGAAGAGACCCAGTACTTC.

The J gene is TRBJ2-7, the V gene TRBV5-6; TRBD2 might be the D (6 bases). Trimming removed 4 bases at V and 2 bases at J, with 13 bases between. The CDR3 is made up of 14 amino acids. The germline gives CDR1 SGHDT, CDR2 YYEEEE. This CDR3 reads CASSRGTQAYEQYF. The CDR3, as DNA: TGTGCCAGCAGCCGCGGGACGCAAGCCTACGAGCAGTACTTC.

This clone was recorded a few times. This chain links TRBV5-6 with TRBJ1-1, with 7 bases aligning to TRBD1. This CDR3 spans 17 amino acids. Trimming cost V 1 base and J 4 bases; bases outside gene matches: 13. From germline, CDR1 is SGHDT and CDR2 YYEEEE. The CDR3 reads CASSLRDREKEGTEAFF. The DNA of the CDR3 is TGTGCCAGCAGCTTGCGAGACAGGGAAAAGGAAGGCACTGAAGCTTTCTTT. The variable domain in full, completed from reference TRBV5-6 and TRBJ1-1, reads DAGVTQSPTHLIKTRGQQVTLRCSPKSGHDTVSWYQQALGQGPQFIFQYYEEEERQRGNFPDRFSGHQFPNYSSELNVNALLLGDSALYLCASSLRDREKEGTEAFFGQGTRLTVV.

Note on this clone: The same CDR3 is also encoded by other DNA sequences in this sample. The chain is built from TRBV4-2 and TRBJ1-2; 11 bases fit TRBD1. V trimming: 4 bases; J trimming: 11 bases; junction bases outside the gene matches: 18. CDR3 length: 17 residues. The V gene's germline CDR1 is LGHNA and CDR2 YNFKEQ. The CDR3 region is CASSPDGTGGRLNGYTF. The CDR3 DNA reads as TGTGCCAGCAGCCCCGACGGGACAGGGGGTCGGCTGAACGGATACACCTTC.

The chain recombines TRBV5-1 with TRBJ1-2; D ambiguous. Trimming pared 2 bases from V and 6 bases from J, leaving 8 bases between. This CDR3 region has 12 residues. Germline CDR1 reads SGHRS; CDR2 reads YFSETQ. CDR3 in amino acids: CASSLERHGYTF. As DNA, the CDR3 is TGCGCCAGCAGCTTAGAGAGGCATGGCTACACCTTC.

The chain combines TRBV10-3 with TRBJ2-2; D is possibly TRBD1 (6 bases). The CDR3 is made up of 18 amino acids. Trimming took off 0 bases at V and 4 bases at J, with 18 bases between the two ends. Germline CDR1 ENHRY, CDR2 SYGVKD. The CDR3 loop reads CAISESRTRDKGTGELFF. The CDR3 nucleotides are TGTGCCATCAGTGAGTCCCGAACAAGGGACAAGGGCACCGGGGAGCTGTTTTTT.

The rearrangement uses TRBV21-1 and TRBJ1-2; the D segment call TRBD1 is taken from the table without a DNA check. TRBV21-1 represents a pseudogene. The CDR3 is made up of 16 amino acids. The CDR3 region is CASPMGQIQGHYGYTF. CDR3 in DNA: TGTGCCAGCCCCATGGGCCAAATACAGGGGCACTATGGCTACACCTTC.

The chain recombines TRBV5-1 with TRBJ2-2; TRBD1 might be the D (6 bases). The CDR3 sequence is 15 residues long. Germline V gene sequence: CDR1 SGHRS, CDR2 YFSETQ. V lost 0 bases to trimming and J lost 7 bases, with 13 bases between them. This CDR3 is CASSLEWGHRGELFF. The CDR3 DNA follows: TGCGCCAGCAGCTTGGAATGGGGACACCGCGGGGAGCTGTTTTTT.

The CDR3 DNA follows: TGTGCCAGCAGTGCCCAGGTTCAGGCCTCCTCCTACGAGCAGTACTTC. Its protein is CASSAQVQASSYEQYF. The rearrangement joins TRBV21-1 to TRBJ2-7; the DNA was not used to check the table's D call, TRBD1. TRBV21-1 has pseudogene status. The CDR3 runs to 16 residues.

This clone has a single count. The chain couples TRBV4-3 to TRBJ2-1; 7 nucleotides align to TRBD2. The ends lost 0 bases at V and 7 bases at J; junction bases unmatched: 9. The CDR3 consists of 16 residues. The germline V gene has CDR1 LGHNA and CDR2 YSLEER. For the CDR3, the DNA is TGCGCCAGCAGCCAAGATAGAGCTAGCGGTCTGAATGAGCAGTTCTTC. This encodes CASSQDRASGLNEQFF.

The J gene is TRBJ2-1, the V gene TRBV2, with TRBD1 matching over 8 bases. In germline, CDR1 is SNHLY, CDR2 FYNNEI. V was clipped by 7 bases and J by 12 bases; unmatched bases: 20. This CDR3 is built from 16 residues. The CDR3 sequence: CASTFRTGWYLLGQFF. The DNA of the CDR3 is TGTGCCAGCACTTTCCGGACAGGGTGGTATCTTCTTGGGCAGTTCTTC.

This clone was recorded only once. This chain connects TRBV6-6 to TRBJ1-4; D remains ambiguous. Germline CDR1 and CDR2: MNHNY and SVGAGI (reference sequence). Trimming took 7 bases from V and 8 from J, leaving 14 bases between them. This CDR3 region has 13 residues. The CDR3 region has the DNA TGTGCCAGCATCCAACTCCCTTTAGAAAAACTGTTTTTT. Protein: CASIQLPLEKLFF.

This CDR3 is CASSQIRGPQGYTF. CDR3 coding DNA: TGCGCCAGCAGCCAAATTAGGGGGCCTCAAGGCTACACCTTC. The gene calls are TRBV4-1 and TRBJ1-2, with 7 bases identical to TRBD1. The V gene's germline CDR1 is MGHRA and CDR2 YSYEKL. The CDR3 consists of 14 residues. Trimming removed 2 bases from V and 8 bases from J; junction bases left unmatched: 8.

V usage is TRBV30 and J usage is TRBJ1-1; 10 positions agree with TRBD1. With V trimmed by 8 bases and J by 4 bases, 25 bases remained unmatched. Germline loops: CDR1 GTSNPN, CDR2 SVGIG (reference sequence). The CDR3 covers 19 residues. CDR3 residues: CAGVTPSTGGVEIGTEAFF. CDR3 nucleotides: TGTGCCGGGGTGACCCCTTCGACAGGGGGCGTTGAAATTGGCACTGAAGCTTTCTTT.

This clone was observed a handful of times. The V call is TRBV5-5, the J call TRBJ1-6, with 7 bases aligning to TRBD1. In germline, CDR1 is SGHKS, CDR2 YYEKEE (reference sequence). Unmatched junction bases numbered 8, after V lost 4 bases and J lost 10 bases. The CDR3 is 14 amino acids. The CDR3 DNA sequence: TGTGCCAGCAGCATGACAGGGCTACGGTCACCCCTCCACTTT. This translates into CASSMTGLRSPLHF.

This clone turned up a few times. The chain joins TRBV4-1 to TRBJ2-7; TRBD1 agrees at 8 bases. The CDR3 has 15 residues. V lost 5 bases to trimming and J lost 3 bases; unmatched junction nucleotides: 9. Germline assignment: CDR1 MGHRA and CDR2 YSYEKL. CDR3 nucleotides: TGCGCCAGCAGCGTCCGACAGGGGAGATACTACGAGCAGTACTTC. Residues: CASSVRQGRYYEQYF.

The count of this clone is one. CDR3 in amino acids: CASSGAKTSYEQYF. CDR3 nucleotide sequence: TGTGCCAGCAGTGGGGCAAAAACCTCTTACGAGCAGTACTTC. The chain is built from TRBV6-1 and TRBJ2-7, with unresolved D. The CDR3 runs 14 residues. Germline V gene data show CDR1 as MNHNS and CDR2 as SASEGT. V was pared by 4 bases and J by 4 bases, with 14 bases between.

This clone was found a few times. The chain links TRBV28 to TRBJ1-1; 11 positions agree with TRBD1. Looked up from germline, CDR1 is MDHEN and CDR2 is SYDVKM. The CDR3 length is 18 residues. The junction had 17 bases not matched to a gene; V was cut back by 9 bases and J by 2 bases. The CDR3 DNA sequence: TGTGCCAGTGCCTCCCCCGGGACAGGGGGAGGTCAAAACACTGAAGCTTTCTTT. Its protein product is CASASPGTGGGQNTEAFF.

The gene calls are TRBV5-4 and TRBJ2-7; unclear D gene. This CDR3 spans 13 amino acids. Germline V gene lookup returns CDR1 SGHNT and CDR2 YYREEE (reference sequence). Trimming shortened V by 0 bases and J by 9 bases, and 13 bases separated the two germline ends. This CDR3 reads CASSLASRHGQYF. The DNA of the CDR3 is TGTGCCAGCAGCTTGGCCTCACGCCACGGGCAGTACTTC.

The V gene is TRBV27, the J gene TRBJ2-1; D is unresolved. CDR1 is MNHEY, CDR2 SMNVEV, per germline (reference sequence). This CDR3 is 17 amino acids long. V was pared by 0 bases and J by 2 bases, with 14 bases between. CDR3 protein: CASSLSRLVIAYNEQFF. In DNA form, the CDR3 reads TGTGCCAGCAGTTTATCTCGTCTAGTCATAGCCTACAATGAGCAGTTCTTC.

This rearrangement joins TRBV2 to TRBJ2-1, with TRBD2 identical over 13 bases. The germline CDR1 and CDR2 sequences are SNHLY and FYNNEI. The CDR3 is 15 amino acids. V was clipped by 4 bases and J by 7 bases; unmatched bases: 4. The CDR3 sequence: CASSGELAGGNEQFF. CDR3 DNA: TGTGCCAGCAGTGGGGAACTAGCGGGGGGGAATGAGCAGTTCTTC.

The chain combines TRBV28 with TRBJ1-2, with TRBD1 as a possible D gene (6 bases). The germline V and J ends were trimmed by 3 bases and 8 bases, with 13 bases remaining between them. Germline V gene data show CDR1 as MDHEN and CDR2 as SYDVKM. The CDR3 runs to 13 residues. The DNA of the CDR3 is TGTGCCAGCAGTTTTCAGGGGATTGGAGGCTACACCTTC. Translation gives CASSFQGIGGYTF.

The rearrangement uses TRBV9 and TRBJ1-1, with D unclear. Trimming removed 4 bases from V and 1 base from J, with 14 bases in between. Germline-derived CDR1 and CDR2 are SGDLS and YYNGEE. The CDR3 covers 15 residues. The CDR3 region is CASSSHSFGNTEAFF. The CDR3, as DNA: TGTGCCAGCAGCTCCCACTCGTTCGGGAACACTGAAGCTTTCTTT.

J is TRBJ1-2 and V is TRBV14, with D possibly TRBD1 on 5 matching bases. The germline V gene encodes CDR1 SGHDN and CDR2 FVKESK. V gave up 0 bases and J gave up 4 bases, with 15 bases separating them. This CDR3 is built from 16 residues. The CDR3 is CASSQEAQGSGYGYTF. The CDR3 bases are TGTGCCAGCAGCCAAGAGGCGCAGGGATCCGGCTATGGCTACACCTTC.